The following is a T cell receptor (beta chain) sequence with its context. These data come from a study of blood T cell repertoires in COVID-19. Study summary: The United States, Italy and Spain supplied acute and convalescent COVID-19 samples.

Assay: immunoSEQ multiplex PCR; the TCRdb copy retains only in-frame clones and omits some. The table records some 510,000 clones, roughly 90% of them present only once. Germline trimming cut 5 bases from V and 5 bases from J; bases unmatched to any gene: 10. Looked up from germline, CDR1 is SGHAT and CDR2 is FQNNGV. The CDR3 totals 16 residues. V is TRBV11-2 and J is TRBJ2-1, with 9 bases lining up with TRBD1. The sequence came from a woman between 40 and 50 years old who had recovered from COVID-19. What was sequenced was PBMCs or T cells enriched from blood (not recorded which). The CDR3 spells CASSPFRDRVHNEQFF. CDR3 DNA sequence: TGTGCCAGCAGCCCCTTCCGGGACAGGGTTCACAATGAGCAGTTCTTC. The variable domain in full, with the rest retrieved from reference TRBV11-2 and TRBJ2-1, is EAGVAQSPRYKIIEKRQSVAFWCNPISGHATLYWYQQILGQGPKLLIQFQNNGVVDDSQLPKDRFSAERLKGVDSTLKIQPAKLEDSAVYLCASSPFRDRVHNEQFFGPGTRLTVL.